This T cell receptor beta chain originates from a study of metastatic and nonmetastatic thyroid tumors. Across the study: Repertoire comparison spanned blood and tumor or nodule tissue of malignant and benign thyroid patients. General study findings and limits: Significantly higher TCR beta diversity was reportedly seen in malignant thyroid tumors than benign nodules, in blood and tumor.

Among the patients, none had received any treatment before thyroid surgery. As processed by the authors: CDR3 was compared across clinicopathological groups, and the resulting differences were used to build a distant-metastasis classifier for papillary thyroid cancer. Using MiXCR, TCRdb re-called clones from the PCR reads. The V and J calls come from TCRdb's annotation, not from the publication. In the table there are some 25,000 clones, around a fifth of which are singletons. J was trimmed by 2 bases and V by 4 bases; bases with no gene match: 0. The CDR3 runs to 13 residues. The germline V gene encodes CDR1 SGHDN and CDR2 FVKESK. This clone was detected many times. Its antigen is currently unknown.

This sequence originates from a male donor with papillary thyroid cancer or a benign thyroid nodule (not recorded which). Some clones in this sample may be carry-over from other donors' samples. V is TRBV14 and J is TRBJ2-7; TRBD1 agrees at 9 bases. The sample comprised blood. CDR3 in DNA: TGTGCCAGCAGCCGGGACAGGGCCTACGAGCAGTACTTC. Protein product: CASSRDRAYEQYF.